A single sample is the source of the 24 T cell receptor beta chains below, sequenced in a study of control samples from healthy donors and cancer patients. Only in-frame clones appear in the TCRdb table, and some are missing; sequencing was by immunoSEQ multiplex PCR. The sample gives under 95,000 clones, more than 85% of which show up once; around 1% is in the top ten. Sequenced material: blood. The origin of the receptors is a woman aged 25 to 39 in good health.

This chain links TRBV6-2 or TRBV6-3 with TRBJ1-2; D remains unclear. V lost 6 bases and J lost 1, with 18 bases in between. Germline CDR1 and CDR2: MNHEY and SVGEGT. The CDR3 has 16 residues. The CDR3 region has the DNA TGTGCCAGCAGCCCTGCTTACAGCCTTTATAACTATGGCTACACCTTC. Translating it yields CASSPAYSLYNYGYTF.

This clone was seen only once. The chain links TRBV19 to TRBJ1-5; no reliable D call. Germline CDR1 and CDR2: LNHDA and SQIVND (reference sequence). Trimming took 7 bases from V and 1 from J, leaving 11 bases between them. CDR3 length: 14 amino acids. CDR3 coding DNA: TGTGCCAGTATGGTCGGCCGGAGCAATCAGCCCCAGCATTTT. As protein: CASMVGRSNQPQHF.

The chain employs TRBV29-1 and TRBJ2-3, with TRBD2 matching 7 bases. From germline, CDR1 is SQVTM and CDR2 ANQGSEA. V was clipped by 7 bases and J by 3 bases; unmatched bases: 10. The CDR3 contains 14 residues. The CDR3 region is CSARPGGGTDTQYF. CDR3 DNA: TGCAGCGCCAGGCCTGGGGGGGGGACAGATACGCAGTATTTT.

The chain combines TRBV5-4 with TRBJ1-1; D is unresolved. V lost 3 bases to trimming and J lost 1 base, with 13 bases between them. This CDR3 has 15 amino acids. Germline V gene lookup returns CDR1 SGHNT and CDR2 YYREEE (reference sequence). DNA for the CDR3: TGTGCCAGCAGCTCAGCTTCCCTGAGGAACACTGAAGCTTTCTTT. Translated, it gives CASSSASLRNTEAFF.

In this sample, this clone turned up a few times. The J gene is TRBJ2-3, the V gene TRBV27, with 10 bases fitting TRBD2. V gave up 6 bases and J gave up 2 bases; unmatched junction bases: 5. Germline lookup yields CDR1 MNHEY and CDR2 SMNVEV (reference sequence). The CDR3 runs to 15 residues. The CDR3 is CASSPAGGFTDTQYF. Written as DNA, the CDR3 is TGTGCCAGCAGCCCAGCGGGGGGGTTCACAGATACGCAGTATTTT.

The chain joins TRBV5-6 to TRBJ1-4; no reliable D call. Trimming stripped 0 bases from V and 0 bases from J, with 9 bases between. Germline V lookup: CDR1 SGHDT, CDR2 YYEEEE. CDR3 length: 16 amino acids. The CDR3 spells CASSLGRPATNEKLFF. CDR3 sequence (DNA): TGTGCCAGCAGCTTGGGCAGGCCGGCAACTAATGAAAAACTGTTTTTT.

The chain is built from TRBV30 and TRBJ2-1, with 13 bases that match TRBD2. Per germline, CDR1 GTSNPN and CDR2 SVGIG (reference sequence). CDR3 length: 12 residues. V trimming: 5 bases; J trimming: 10 bases; junction bases outside the gene matches: 2. CDR3 loop: CAWRLAGGEQFF. CDR3 in DNA: TGTGCCTGGCGACTAGCGGGGGGCGAGCAGTTCTTC.

The chain employs TRBV11-1 and TRBJ2-3, with TRBD1 matching 11 bases. The CDR3 is 14 residues long. Trimming cost V 3 bases and J 5 bases; bases outside gene matches: 1. In germline, CDR1 is SGHAT, CDR2 FQDESV (reference sequence). CDR3 in amino acids: CASSLGTGGDTQYF. In nucleotides, the CDR3 is TGTGCCAGCAGCTTGGGGACAGGGGGAGATACGCAGTATTTT.

The chain links TRBV14 to TRBJ2-7; TRBD1 aligns across 9 bases. Germline CDR1 SGHDN, CDR2 FVKESK. CDR3 length equals 17 residues. Losses at the gene ends were 4 bases for V and 4 bases for J; bases not matched to a gene: 14. The CDR3 region is CASSLLSGQGVVYEQYF. The CDR3 DNA sequence: TGTGCCAGCAGCCTCTTATCGGGACAGGGAGTTGTTTACGAGCAGTACTTC. The full variable domain, with the rest looked up from reference TRBV14 and TRBJ2-7, is EAGVTQFPSHSVIEKGQTVTLRCDPISGHDNLYWYRRVMGKEIKFLLHFVKESKQDESGMPNNRFLAERTGGTYSTLKVQPAELEDSGVYFCASSLLSGQGVVYEQYFGPGTRLTVT.

V usage is TRBV6-5 and J usage is TRBJ1-1, with D maybe TRBD1 (5 bases). The CDR3 runs 15 residues. The germline V and J ends were trimmed by 2 bases and 1 base, with 11 bases remaining between them. Germline-derived CDR1 and CDR2 are MNHEY and SVGAGI. The CDR3 reads CASSYGGLSNTEAFF. For the CDR3, the DNA is TGTGCCAGCAGTTACGGGGGGTTATCGAACACTGAAGCTTTCTTT.

This rearrangement joins TRBV28 to TRBJ1-6, with 10 nucleotides matching TRBD1. V lost 4 bases and J lost 7; bases outside the gene matches: 7. CDR1 and CDR2 (germline): MDHEN, SYDVKM. The CDR3 runs 16 residues. The CDR3 spells CASSSGQGTGNSPLHF. The CDR3 DNA reads as TGTGCCAGCAGTTCGGGACAGGGGACGGGAAATTCACCCCTCCACTTT.

The V and J genes are TRBV5-1 and TRBJ2-1; 16 nucleotides match TRBD2. The V and J ends lost 4 bases and 8 bases, in that order; junction bases with no gene match: 9. CDR1 SGHRS and CDR2 YFSETQ come from the germline V gene. This CDR3 comprises 17 residues. The CDR3 protein is CASSRGLAGGPIDEQFF. CDR3 nucleotides: TGCGCCAGCAGCCGGGGACTAGCGGGGGGGCCTATCGATGAGCAGTTCTTC.

The rearrangement uses TRBV20-1 and TRBJ1-2; D gene unclear. The CDR3 totals 10 residues. Trimming took off 5 bases at V and 4 bases at J, with 5 bases between the two ends. Germline CDR1 DFQATT, CDR2 SNEGSKA (reference sequence). CDR3 sequence (DNA): TGCAGTGCTCGAGTCTATGGCTACACCTTC. It translates to CSARVYGYTF.

This chain connects TRBV27 to TRBJ1-2, with unresolved D. Trimming pared 5 bases from V and 0 bases from J, leaving 10 bases between. There are 14 residues in the CDR3. CDR1 MNHEY and CDR2 SMNVEV come from the germline V gene (reference sequence). Here the CDR3 reads CASSQPGANYGYTF. The CDR3 DNA is TGTGCCAGCAGTCAGCCCGGGGCTAACTATGGCTACACCTTC.

The genes are TRBV30 and TRBJ2-5; D may be TRBD2 (6 bases). Germline loops: CDR1 GTSNPN, CDR2 SVGIG (reference sequence). The germline V and J ends were trimmed by 3 bases and 10 bases, with 18 bases remaining between them. The CDR3 covers 13 residues. DNA for the CDR3: TGTGCCTGGAGCCAGACACCGGTCGGGGGCCAGTACTTC. Its translation: CAWSQTPVGGQYF.

J is TRBJ1-3 and V is TRBV19; D not resolved. Germline V gives CDR1 LNHDA, CDR2 SQIVND (reference sequence). The CDR3 is 15 residues long. Trimming shortened V by 4 bases and J by 4 bases, and 14 bases separated the two germline ends. Here the CDR3 reads CASSKLGGSGNTIYF. Written as DNA, the CDR3 is TGTGCCAGTAGTAAACTAGGAGGCAGCGGAAACACCATATATTTT. The full variable domain, completed using reference TRBV19 and TRBJ1-3, is DGGITQSPKYLFRKEGQNVTLSCEQNLNHDAMYWYRQDPGQGLRLIYYSQIVNDFQKGDIAEGYSVSREKKESFPLTVTSAQKNPTAFYLCASSKLGGSGNTIYFGEGSWLTVV.

Points on this clone: One end of the junction varies from germline; a read error may be responsible. J is TRBJ1-2 and V is TRBV28; 10 bases align to TRBD1. Germline CDR1 and CDR2: MDHEN and SYDVKM. The CDR3 loop spans 12 amino acids. The CDR3: CASSFTTGTGVF. The CDR3 DNA sequence: TGTGCCAGCAGTTTCACAACCGGGACAGGGGTCTTC.

The chain is built from TRBV9 and TRBJ2-1, with 10 bases aligning to TRBD2. In germline, CDR1 is SGDLS, CDR2 YYNGEE. The J segment lost 7 bases and the V segment lost 3 bases, leaving 10 bases of the junction unmatched. The CDR3 is 16 residues long. For the CDR3, the DNA is TGTGCCAGCAGCGAGAGGCTAGCGGGGGCCGAGAATGAGCAGTTCTTC. Residues: CASSERLAGAENEQFF.

The CDR3 here is CASRKPGSNQPQHF. The CDR3 bases are TGTGCCAGCAGAAAACCGGGCAGCAATCAGCCCCAGCATTTT. V gene TRBV6-5 combines with J gene TRBJ1-5; no reliable D call. This CDR3 is 14 amino acids long. With 6 bases removed from V and 1 base from J, the gap between germline ends came to 10 bases. The V gene's germline CDR1 is MNHEY and CDR2 SVGAGI.

The chain uses TRBV4-1 and TRBJ2-7; D might be TRBD1 or TRBD2, each matching 5 bases. Germline CDR1 reads MGHRA; CDR2 reads YSYEKL. V dropped 2 bases and J dropped 2 bases, with 13 bases sitting between them. The CDR3 has 15 amino acids. CDR3: CASSQPARGAYEQYF. The CDR3 DNA is TGCGCCAGCAGCCAACCTGCCCGAGGGGCCTACGAGCAGTACTTC.

The J gene is TRBJ2-7, the V gene TRBV27; 7 nucleotides align to TRBD1. Losses at the gene ends were 4 bases for V and 3 bases for J; bases not matched to a gene: 6. CDR3 length: 14 residues. Germline loops: CDR1 MNHEY, CDR2 SMNVEV (reference sequence). The CDR3: CASSSAGTVYEQYF. The CDR3 DNA reads as TGTGCCAGCAGTTCGGCCGGGACAGTCTACGAGCAGTACTTC.

The chain links TRBV13 to TRBJ2-5; no reliable D call. Per the germline V gene, CDR1 is PRHDT and CDR2 is FYEKMQ (reference sequence). The CDR3 has 12 residues. The germline V and J ends were trimmed by 0 bases and 4 bases, with 3 bases remaining between them. CDR3 residues: CASSLGLETQYF. DNA for the CDR3: TGTGCCAGCAGCTTAGGCTTAGAGACCCAGTACTTC.

This sequence joins TRBV2 and TRBJ2-3; TRBD1 aligns across 7 bases. From germline, CDR1 is SNHLY and CDR2 FYNNEI. Trimming removed 6 bases from V and 6 bases from J; junction bases left unmatched: 18. The CDR3 covers 17 residues. CDR3 nucleotide sequence: TGTGCCAGCAGCGCCTTACTGGGACAGACCCCCTCCGATACGCAGTATTTT. Protein product: CASSALLGQTPSDTQYF.

The chain uses TRBV5-1 and TRBJ1-5; D remains unclear. The CDR3 is 16 residues long. Trimming left V 0 bases short and J 3 bases short, with 13 bases between. Germline V gene sequence: CDR1 SGHRS, CDR2 YFSETQ. CDR3 nucleotides: TGCGCCAGCAGCTTGGGGGAAGGTGTAGACAATCAGCCCCAGCATTTT. Protein sequence: CASSLGEGVDNQPQHF.